This entry concerns a single T cell receptor beta chain. Its antigen is not identified. V shed 0 bases and J 4 bases; nucleotides not matched to a gene: 4. The germline V gene encodes CDR1 SGDLS and CDR2 YYNGEE. The length of the CDR3 is 15 residues. Assay runs were performed at deep level. The repertoire was sequenced with immunoSEQ multiplex PCR; TCRdb's copy has only in-frame clones and lacks some. The table records around 2.1 million clones, 85% to 95% of them present only once. This sample stems from a study of shared clonotypes between healthy human individuals. CD8 cells classed as naive were CD45RO-negative and positively selected for CCR7, excluding terminally differentiated effector memory CD45RA+ cells. Donors had no recently reported acute infections or vaccinations and were HIV-negative. General observations from the study: The researchers took only blood, and tissue repertoires probably look different. When compared with the clonotypes that were shared by all four sorted-subset donors, the non-shared clonotypes turned out to have lower generation probabilities.

V gene TRBV9 combines with J gene TRBJ2-3, with 8 bases aligning to TRBD2. Sequenced sample: naive CD8+ T cells from PBMCs. The TCR was taken from a man in his late teens or twenties in good health. Some clones in this sample may be carry-over from other donors' samples. DNA of the CDR3: TGTGCCAGCAGCGTAGGGGCTAGCGGGTCAGATACGCAGTATTTT. Translation gives CASSVGASGSDTQYF.